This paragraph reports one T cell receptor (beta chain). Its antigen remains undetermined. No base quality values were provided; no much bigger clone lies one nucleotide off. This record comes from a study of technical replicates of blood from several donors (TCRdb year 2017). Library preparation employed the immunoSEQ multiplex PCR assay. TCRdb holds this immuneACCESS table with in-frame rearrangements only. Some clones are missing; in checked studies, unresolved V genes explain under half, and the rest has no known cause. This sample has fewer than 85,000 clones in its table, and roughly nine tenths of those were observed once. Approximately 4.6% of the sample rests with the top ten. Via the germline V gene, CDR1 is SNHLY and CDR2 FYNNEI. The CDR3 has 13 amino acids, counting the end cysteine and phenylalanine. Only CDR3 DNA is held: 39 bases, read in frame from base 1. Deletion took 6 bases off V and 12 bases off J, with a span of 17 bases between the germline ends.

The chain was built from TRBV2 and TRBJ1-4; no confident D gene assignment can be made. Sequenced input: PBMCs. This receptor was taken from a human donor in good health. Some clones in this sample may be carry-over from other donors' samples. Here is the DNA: TGTGCCAGCAGCACCCCCCTTAGAGGAGAACTGTTTTTT. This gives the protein CASSTPLRGELFF.